The 14 T cell receptor beta chains below all came from one sample that was sequenced in a study of T cell clonotyping in hematopoietic cell transplantation (dated by TCRdb to the early 2020s). To prepare the library, the immunoSEQ multiplex PCR assay was applied. TCRdb limited this immuneACCESS table to in-frame rearrangements with V and J called. A share of clones is missing; checked studies link under half to unresolved V genes, and the rest is unexplained. Here the sample has about 69,000 clones; about 93% occur a single time. About 1.5% of the sample is taken by the ten largest. The sample taken for sequencing was peripheral blood mononuclear cells. All receptors come from a man aged 50-59 years in good health. Some clones in this sample may be carry-over from other donors' samples.

This rearrangement joins TRBV28 to TRBJ2-7, with D maybe TRBD1 (5 bases). CDR3 length: 12 residues. The germline V gene encodes CDR1 MDHEN and CDR2 SYDVKM. V gave up 2 bases and J gave up 4 bases, with 6 bases separating them. The CDR3 loop is CASSLRTYEQYF. The DNA for the CDR3 is TGTGCCAGCAGTTTAAGGACATACGAGCAGTACTTC.

The chain joins TRBV4-2 to TRBJ2-7, with D uncertain. The CDR3 covers 14 residues. Looked up from germline, CDR1 is LGHNA and CDR2 is YNFKEQ. Trimming removed 1 base at V and 1 base at J, with 8 bases between. CDR3 sequence reads: CASSQGADSYEQYF. CDR3 sequence (DNA): TGTGCCAGCAGCCAAGGGGCCGATTCCTACGAGCAGTACTTC.

V usage is TRBV19 and J usage is TRBJ1-2; D is uncertain. CDR1 is LNHDA and CDR2 is SQIVND in the germline V gene (reference sequence). Deletions cut 3 bases from V and 0 bases from J, with 8 bases between. This CDR3 has 14 amino acids. The CDR3: CASSITRTNYGYTF. The CDR3 nucleotides are TGTGCCAGTAGTATCACCAGGACTAACTATGGCTACACCTTC.

This clone appeared once. V and J are TRBV6-6 and TRBJ2-7, with 8 bases aligning to TRBD1. The J segment lost 0 bases and the V segment lost 6 bases, leaving 7 bases of the junction unmatched. Germline V gene sequence: CDR1 MNHNY, CDR2 SVGAGI (reference sequence). CDR3 length: 15 amino acids. CDR3 nucleotides: TGTGCCAGCAGCAGGACAGGGACCTTCTCCTACGAGCAGTACTTC. Its translation is CASSRTGTFSYEQYF.

The chain uses TRBV5-1 and TRBJ2-7; 7 nucleotides line up with TRBD2. Germline V CDR1 and CDR2: SGHRS, YFSETQ. The CDR3 covers 17 residues. Trimming removed 2 bases from V and 5 bases from J; junction bases left unmatched: 16. The CDR3 spells CASSLLAMGGSGHEQYF. The CDR3 DNA sequence: TGCGCCAGCAGCTTACTCGCGATGGGCGGGAGTGGCCACGAGCAGTACTTC.

V and J are TRBV5-1 and TRBJ1-4; D remains ambiguous. The V and J ends lost 3 bases and 1 base respectively, with 10 bases between them. This CDR3 contains 15 residues. Germline V lookup: CDR1 SGHRS, CDR2 YFSETQ. The CDR3 sequence: CASSSVGVTNEKLFF. The DNA of the CDR3 is TGCGCCAGCAGCTCCGTTGGGGTAACTAATGAAAAACTGTTTTTT.

The chain uses TRBV7-9 and TRBJ2-7, with D maybe TRBD2 (5 bases). V lost 5 bases, J lost 4 bases, and 21 bases lay in between. The CDR3 runs to 16 residues. The V gene's germline CDR1 is SEHNR and CDR2 FQNEAQ (reference sequence). The CDR3 sequence is CASSAVSGRKLYEQYF. The DNA of the CDR3 is TGTGCCAGCAGCGCCGTAAGTGGGAGAAAGCTATACGAGCAGTACTTC.

The V call is TRBV5-1, the J call TRBJ2-5; D ambiguous. This CDR3 contains 16 residues. The germline CDR1 and CDR2 sequences are SGHRS and YFSETQ. Trimming removed 0 bases at V and 10 bases at J, with 22 bases between. CDR3 nucleotides: TGCGCCAGCAGCTTGGGTCCTAGTCTTGTCCACCTGGGCCAGTACTTC. Protein product: CASSLGPSLVHLGQYF.

The rearrangement links TRBV11-2 to TRBJ1-1; no reliable D call. Germline CDR1 is SGHAT and CDR2 is FQNNGV. The length of the CDR3 is 15 residues. V was shortened by 2 bases and J by 1 base, with 11 bases between the two germline ends. The chain's CDR3 is CASSLMGRRNTEAFF. The CDR3 DNA reads as TGTGCCAGCAGCTTAATGGGTAGGAGGAACACTGAAGCTTTCTTT.

The chain employs TRBV28 and TRBJ1-4, with 7 bases lining up with TRBD1. The V gene's germline CDR1 is MDHEN and CDR2 SYDVKM. V gave up 7 bases and J gave up 4 bases; unmatched junction bases: 9. CDR3 size: 15 residues. The CDR3 here is CASTSSTGINEKLFF. For the CDR3, the DNA is TGTGCCAGCACTTCCTCGACAGGGATTAATGAAAAACTGTTTTTT.

This clone has a single count. In nucleotides, the CDR3 is TGCAGCGTTGGGAGACAGGGGGCGAGAGGTACTGAAGCTTTCTTT. Amino acids: CSVGRQGARGTEAFF. This chain uses TRBV29-1 with TRBJ1-1, with 10 bases lining up with TRBD1. Germline CDR1 and CDR2: SQVTM and ANQGSEA. Trimming cost V 4 bases and J 5 bases; bases outside gene matches: 10. The CDR3 runs 15 residues. The variable domain in full, completed from reference TRBV29-1 and TRBJ1-1, reads SAVISQKPSRDICQRGTSLTIQCQVDSQVTMMFWYRQQPGQSLTLIATANQGSEATYESGFVIDKFPISRPNLTFSTLTVSNMSPEDSSIYLCSVGRQGARGTEAFFGQGTRLTVV.

The CDR3 reads CSVADSGYEQYF. CDR3 nucleotides: TGCAGCGTTGCCGACAGCGGGTACGAGCAGTACTTC. J is TRBJ2-7 and V is TRBV29-1; D might be TRBD2 (6 bases). The V end was cut by 4 bases, the J end by 4 bases, with 11 bases between. Germline assignment: CDR1 SQVTM and CDR2 ANQGSEA. The CDR3 totals 12 residues.

The V gene is TRBV5-4, the J gene TRBJ1-1; 7 bases map to TRBD1. CDR1 is SGHNT and CDR2 is YYREEE in the germline V gene (reference sequence). The CDR3 totals 13 residues. V lost 4 bases, J lost 3 bases, and 3 bases stayed unmatched. The CDR3 spells CASSRDSDTEAFF. CDR3 nucleotides: TGTGCCAGCAGCAGGGACAGCGACACTGAAGCTTTCTTT. The variable domain in full, with the rest retrieved from reference TRBV5-4 and TRBJ1-1, is ETGVTQSPTHLIKTRGQQVTLRCSSQSGHNTVSWYQQALGQGPQFIFQYYREEENGRGNFPPRFSGLQFPNYSSELNVNALELDDSALYLCASSRDSDTEAFFGQGTRLTVV.

This clone occurred once. The chain couples TRBV6-6 to TRBJ1-1; no reliable D call. V shed 4 bases and J shed 0 bases, with 6 bases lying between them. The CDR3 spans 13 residues. The V gene's germline CDR1 is MNHNY and CDR2 SVGAGI (reference sequence). CDR3 nucleotides: TGTGCCAGCAGTTCGGAGCTGAACACTGAAGCTTTCTTT. It is translated as CASSSELNTEAFF.